Listed below are T cell receptor beta chains from one sample, sequenced in a study of blood T cell repertoires in COVID-19. Measured with immunoSEQ multiplex PCR; TCRdb has only the in-frame clones, and not every one. The table records about 180,000 clones, approximately 85% of them present only once. Sequences were obtained from peripheral blood. All receptors derive from a human donor with active or convalescent COVID-19. The donor label of this sample is uncertain. Each CDR3 is given with its conserved first and last residue. D genes are given only for firm matches. The size entry is marked missing in some rows and otherwise reads once, few, many or a size class.

>NA|TRBJ2-5|TRBV29-1|TRBD2
TGCAGCGTAGACCGGGAGGGGGCCCAGTACTTC
CSVDREGAQYF
>NA|TRBJ2-5|TRBV28|NA
TGTGCCAGCACCTCCGGGGGAGACCAAGAGACCCAGTACTTC
CASTSGGDQETQYF
>NA|TRBJ2-3|TRBV12-5|NA
TGTGCTAGTGTCCGACAGATACACACAGATACGCAGTATTTT
CASVRQIHTDTQYF
>NA|TRBJ1-3|TRBV4-3|NA
TGCGCCAGCAGCCAAGATCGCGGGGGCGCGGGAAACACCATATATTTT
CASSQDRGGAGNTIYF
>NA|TRBJ1-6|TRBV18|NA
TGTGCCAGCTCACCTGATGGCCCGGGGGGGTCACCCCTCCACTTT
CASSPDGPGGSPLHF
>NA|TRBJ2-1|TRBV27|NA
TGTGCCAGCAGTCTGACAGGTCATTTCTCCTACAATGAGCAGTTCTTC
CASSLTGHFSYNEQFF
>NA|TRBJ1-2|TRBV6-5|NA
TGTGCCACCCTATTTGAGCCCGGGATCTATGGCTACACCTTC
CATLFEPGIYGYTF
>NA|TRBJ1-1|TRBV19|NA
TGTGCCAGTAGTCCCCAAGGGGTCTCCACTGAAGCTTTCTTT
CASSPQGVSTEAFF
>NA|TRBJ2-5|TRBV5-4|TRBD2
TGTGCCAGCAGCTTTCGACTAGCGGGAGGTGAAGAGACCCAGTACTTC
CASSFRLAGGEETQYF
>NA|TRBJ1-1|TRBV27|NA
TGTGCCAGCAGCCGCCTGAGGGAAGGTGGTGAAGCTTTCTTT
CASSRLREGGEAFF
>few|TRBJ1-6|TRBV6-5|NA
TGTGCCAGCAGTTTAGACAGCCCTGGCATGGATTCACCCCTCCACTTT
CASSLDSPGMDSPLHF
>NA|TRBJ1-6|TRBV28|TRBD1
TGTGCCAGCAGTTACGGACAGGCAAATTCACCCCTCCACTTT
CASSYGQANSPLHF
>NA|TRBJ1-5|TRBV7-9|NA
TGTGCCAGCAGTAGGGGTGGGCAGCCCCAGCATTTT
CASSRGGQPQHF
>NA|TRBJ1-2|TRBV29-1|NA
TGCAGCGTTGACCGGTCCCTCTATGGCTACACCTTC
CSVDRSLYGYTF
>NA|TRBJ2-3|TRBV15|TRBD2
TGTGCCACCAGCAGTTGGACAGTAGCGGGAGGGCGTCAAGATACGCAGTATTTT
CATSSWTVAGGRQDTQYF
>few|TRBJ1-4|TRBV15|NA
TGTGCCACCAGCAGAGATCGGGTTAGAGGGAATGAAAAACTGTTTTTT
CATSRDRVRGNEKLFF
>NA|TRBJ2-7|TRBV11-2|NA
TGTGCCAGCAGAACCCCCAGAGGGAGACTCTACGAGCAGTACTTC
CASRTPRGRLYEQYF
>NA|TRBJ1-4|TRBV28|NA
TGTGCCAGCACTACCGACTCAGGGAATGAAAAACTGTTTTTT
CASTTDSGNEKLFF
>NA|TRBJ1-1|TRBV5-4|NA
TGTGCCAGCAGCAGACAAGGACAGAACACTGAAGCTTTCTTT
CASSRQGQNTEAFF
>NA|TRBJ1-2|TRBV7-3|NA
TGTGCCAGCAGCTTAGGTCAGGTCGGCAGGGGCGGCTACACCTTC
CASSLGQVGRGGYTF
>NA|TRBJ1-3|TRBV15|NA
TGTGCCACCAGCAGGACAGCTGGAAACACCATATATTTT
CATSRTAGNTIYF
>NA|TRBJ1-4|TRBV4-1|NA
TGCGCCAGCAGCCAAGATGGAGGAGAAAAACTGTTTTTT
CASSQDGGEKLFF
>NA|TRBJ2-3|TRBV11-1|TRBD1
TGTGCCAGCAGCACCCAGGGACAGAAAAGGACAGATACGCAGTATTTT
CASSTQGQKRTDTQYF
>once|TRBJ2-3|TRBV6-1|NA
TGTGCCAGCAGTGAATCTAACACAGATACGCAGTATTTT
CASSESNTDTQYF
>NA|TRBJ2-1|TRBV4-3|TRBD1
TGCGCCAGCAGCCAAGATCTAGGGGGGACAGGTTACAATGAGCAGTTCTTC
CASSQDLGGTGYNEQFF
>NA|TRBJ1-2|TRBV11-2|NA
TGTGCCAGCAGGAAGACAGGCATCGATGGCTACACCTTC
CASRKTGIDGYTF
>NA|TRBJ2-3|TRBV2|NA
TGTGCCAGCAGTCAGGGGGGCCGGGCAGATACGCAGTATTTT
CASSQGGRADTQYF
>NA|TRBJ2-1|TRBV5-6|TRBD2
TGTGCCAGCAGCTTTGCTAGCGGCGCCTACAATGAGCAGTTCTTC
CASSFASGAYNEQFF
>NA|TRBJ2-3|TRBV5-1|TRBD2
TGCGCCAGCAGCTTTGTGCGGGGGGGCCAGGCAGATACGCAGTATTTT
CASSFVRGGQADTQYF
>NA|TRBJ2-3|TRBV6-5|TRBD2
TGTGCCAGCAAGTTGTCTAGCGGGAGCCCAGATACGCAGTATTTT
CASKLSSGSPDTQYF
>NA|TRBJ2-2|TRBV30|TRBD1
TGTGCCTGGAGTGTTGAGGGGGCTGACACCGGGGAGCTGTTTTTT
CAWSVEGADTGELFF
>NA|TRBJ2-1|TRBV7-2|NA
TGTGCCAGCAGCTTAGATAGGGGCGCAGGTGAGCAGTTCTTC
CASSLDRGAGEQFF
>NA|TRBJ2-7|TRBV7-9|TRBD1
TGTGCCAGCAGCTCCCCTGAGGGGGCTGGGTACGAGCAGTACTTC
CASSSPEGAGYEQYF
>NA|TRBJ2-3|TRBV3-1/TRBV3-2|TRBD2
TGTGCCAGCAGCGCGACCCTCGGTGGGACGGGGGGGCTCACAGATACGCAGTATTTT
CASSATLGGTGGLTDTQYF
>NA|TRBJ2-3|TRBV25-1|NA
TGTGCCAGCAGTGAATTTGGGCTGGTAACAGATACGCAGTATTTT
CASSEFGLVTDTQYF
>NA|TRBJ2-2|TRBV24-1|NA
TGTGCCACCAGTAACTATGGTACGAACACCGGGGAGCTGTTTTTT
CATSNYGTNTGELFF
>NA|TRBJ1-6|TRBV19|NA
TGTGCCAGTAGTGCCAGGGGAGTAGGGATTTCACCCCTCCACTTT
CASSARGVGISPLHF
>NA|TRBJ1-4|TRBV3-1/TRBV3-2|TRBD1
TGTGCCAGCAGAAGGACAGGGGTTAGGGAAAAACTGTTTTTT
CASRRTGVREKLFF
>NA|TRBJ1-3|TRBV4-2|NA
TGTGCCAGCAGAACGGCAGGCTCTGGAAACACCATATATTTT
CASRTAGSGNTIYF
>NA|TRBJ2-2|TRBV5-1|NA
TGCGCCAGCAGCCCGGATGTAGGGGTCTCCAGGACCGGGGAGCTGTTTTTT
CASSPDVGVSRTGELFF
>NA|TRBJ2-7|TRBV5-4|NA
TGTGCCAGCAGCTTGGCAGGGGATGGCTACGAGCAGTACTTC
CASSLAGDGYEQYF
>NA|TRBJ2-1|TRBV27|NA
TGTGCCAGCAGTTTCTCCCAGGCGGGGGAGCAGTTCTTC
CASSFSQAGEQFF